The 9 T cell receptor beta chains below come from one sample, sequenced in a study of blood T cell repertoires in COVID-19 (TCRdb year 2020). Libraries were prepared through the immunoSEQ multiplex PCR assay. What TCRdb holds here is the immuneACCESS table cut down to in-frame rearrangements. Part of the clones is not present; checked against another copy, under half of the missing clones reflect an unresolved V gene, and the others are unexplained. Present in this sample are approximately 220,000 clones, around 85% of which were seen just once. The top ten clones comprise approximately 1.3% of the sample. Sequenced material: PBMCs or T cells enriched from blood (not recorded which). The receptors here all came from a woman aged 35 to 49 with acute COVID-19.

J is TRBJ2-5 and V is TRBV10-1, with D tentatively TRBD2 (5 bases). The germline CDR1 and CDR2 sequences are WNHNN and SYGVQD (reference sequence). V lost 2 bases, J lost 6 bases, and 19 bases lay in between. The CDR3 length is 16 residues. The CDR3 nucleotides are TGCGCCAGCAGTGAGACCGCACCGGAGGTTTTGAAGACCCAGTACTTC. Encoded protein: CASSETAPEVLKTQYF.

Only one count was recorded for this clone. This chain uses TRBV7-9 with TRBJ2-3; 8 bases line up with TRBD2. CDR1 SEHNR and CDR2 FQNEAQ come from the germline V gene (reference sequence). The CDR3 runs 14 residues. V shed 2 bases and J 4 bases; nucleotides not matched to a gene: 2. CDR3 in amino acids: CASSLTGGADTQYF. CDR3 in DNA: TGTGCCAGCAGCTTAACGGGGGGGGCAGATACGCAGTATTTT.

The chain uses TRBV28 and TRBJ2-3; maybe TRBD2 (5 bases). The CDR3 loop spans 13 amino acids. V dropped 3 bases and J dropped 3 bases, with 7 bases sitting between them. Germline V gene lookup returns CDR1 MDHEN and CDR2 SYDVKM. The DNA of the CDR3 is TGTGCCAGCAGTTTTCCGGGGACAGATACGCAGTATTTT. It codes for CASSFPGTDTQYF.

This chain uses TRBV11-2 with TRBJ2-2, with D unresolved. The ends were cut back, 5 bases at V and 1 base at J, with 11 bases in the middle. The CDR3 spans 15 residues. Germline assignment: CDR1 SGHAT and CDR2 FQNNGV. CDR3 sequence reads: CASSTGGGNTGELFF. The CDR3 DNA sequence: TGTGCCAGCAGCACCGGCGGTGGGAACACCGGGGAGCTGTTTTTT.

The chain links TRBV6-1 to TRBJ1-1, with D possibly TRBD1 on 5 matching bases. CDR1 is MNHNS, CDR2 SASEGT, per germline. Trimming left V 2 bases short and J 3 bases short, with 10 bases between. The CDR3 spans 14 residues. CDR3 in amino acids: CASSERPRDTEAFF. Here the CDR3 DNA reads TGTGCCAGCAGTGAAAGGCCCAGGGACACTGAAGCTTTCTTT.

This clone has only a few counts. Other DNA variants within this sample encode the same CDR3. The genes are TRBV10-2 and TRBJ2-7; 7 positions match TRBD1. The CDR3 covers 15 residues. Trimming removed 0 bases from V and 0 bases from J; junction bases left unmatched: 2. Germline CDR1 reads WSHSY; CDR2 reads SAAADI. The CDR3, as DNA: TGCGCCAGCAGTGAGTCTAACAGGGGCTCCTACGAGCAGTACTTC. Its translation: CASSESNRGSYEQYF.

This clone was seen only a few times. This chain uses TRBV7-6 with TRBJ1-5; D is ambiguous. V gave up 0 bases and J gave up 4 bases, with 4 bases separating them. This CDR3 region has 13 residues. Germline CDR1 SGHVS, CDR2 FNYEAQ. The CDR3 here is CASSLAPNQPQHF. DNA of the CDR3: TGTGCCAGCAGCTTAGCCCCAAATCAGCCCCAGCATTTT.

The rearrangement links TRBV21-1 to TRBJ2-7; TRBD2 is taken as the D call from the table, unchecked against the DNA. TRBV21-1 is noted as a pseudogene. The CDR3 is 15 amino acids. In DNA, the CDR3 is TGTGCCAGCAGCAATTTCAGCGATAGCTCCTACGAGCAGTACTTC. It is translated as CASSNFSDSSYEQYF.

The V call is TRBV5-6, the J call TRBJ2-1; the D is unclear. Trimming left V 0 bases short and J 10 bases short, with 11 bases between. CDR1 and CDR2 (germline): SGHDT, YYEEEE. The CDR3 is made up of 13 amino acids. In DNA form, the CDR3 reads TGTGCCAGCAGCTTGGGCGGCGGAGCAGAGCAGTTCTTC. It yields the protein CASSLGGGAEQFF. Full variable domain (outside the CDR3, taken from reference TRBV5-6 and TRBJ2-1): DAGVTQSPTHLIKTRGQQVTLRCSPKSGHDTVSWYQQALGQGPQFIFQYYEEEERQRGNFPDRFSGHQFPNYSSELNVNALLLGDSALYLCASSLGGGAEQFFGPGTRLTVL.